This TCR beta chain appears in the sequencing data of a study of T cell responses to AZD1222 COVID-19 vaccine. Per the germline V gene, CDR1 is SGHRS and CDR2 is YFSETQ. This CDR3 comprises 13 residues. V lost 5 bases and J lost 3, with 12 bases in between. Notes on this clone: What it recognizes is unknown.

Points from the study as a whole: Among the donors, most were white British and more were female, and clonal diversity was possibly underestimated. Repertoire sampling happened only post peak T cell response. Rises in breadth and depth of Spike-specific TCRs came after two AZD1222 doses. Nearly half of spike-specific TCRs reportedly target variant regions that are unmutated in the B.1.351 and B.1.1.7 variants.

The data were produced by immunoSEQ multiplex PCR, yet TCRdb's version contains in-frame clones alone and is incomplete. Here the sample spans about 55,000 clones, 87% being singletons. The sequences come from peripheral blood, collected on day 0 of AZD1222 vaccination. The source of this sequence is an adult in good health. The chain recombines TRBV5-1 with TRBJ2-7; D may correspond to TRBD1 or TRBD2 (5 bases each). CDR3 coding DNA: TGCGCCAGCAGTGAAACGGGGCTCTACGAGCAGTACTTC. It codes for CASSETGLYEQYF.